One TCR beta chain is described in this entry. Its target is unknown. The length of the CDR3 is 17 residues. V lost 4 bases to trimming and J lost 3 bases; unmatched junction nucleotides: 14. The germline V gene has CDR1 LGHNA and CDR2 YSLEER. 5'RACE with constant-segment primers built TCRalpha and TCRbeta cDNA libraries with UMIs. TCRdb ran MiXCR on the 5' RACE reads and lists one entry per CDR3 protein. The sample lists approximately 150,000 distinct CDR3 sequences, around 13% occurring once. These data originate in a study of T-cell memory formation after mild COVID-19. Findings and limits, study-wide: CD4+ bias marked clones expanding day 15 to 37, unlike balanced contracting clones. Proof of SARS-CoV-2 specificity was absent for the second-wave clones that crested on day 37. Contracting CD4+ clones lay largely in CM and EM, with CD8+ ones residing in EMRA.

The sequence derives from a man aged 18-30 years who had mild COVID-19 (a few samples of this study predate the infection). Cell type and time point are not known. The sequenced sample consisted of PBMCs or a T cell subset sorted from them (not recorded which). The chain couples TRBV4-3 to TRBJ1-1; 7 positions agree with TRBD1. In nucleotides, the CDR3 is TGCGCCAGCAGCCCGCACCCCACTACCACAGGGGACACTGAAGCTTTCTTT. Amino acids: CASSPHPTTTGDTEAFF.